This TCR beta chain emerged from a study of blood T cell repertoires in COVID-19. Across the study: Italy, Spain and the United States were the sources of the convalescent and acute COVID-19 samples. The analysed material was cDNA or gDNA that came from T cells, B-cell-depleted T cells, or PBMCs.

Germline V gene data show CDR1 as GTSNPN and CDR2 as SVGIG (reference sequence). V was trimmed by 0 bases and J by 6 bases, leaving 6 bases between them. The CDR3 totals 12 residues. Some clones are missing from TCRdb's copy, which holds only in-frame ones; the method was immunoSEQ multiplex PCR. The table has just over 250,000 clones, 88% seen once. This clone appeared a single time. This clonotype was sampled from a man aged 55-75 years who had recovered from COVID-19. The specimen sequenced was peripheral blood. This rearrangement joins TRBV30 to TRBJ2-4; tentatively, D is TRBD1 (6 bases). The CDR3: CAWSVQGNIQYF. In DNA, the CDR3 is TGTGCCTGGAGTGTACAGGGAAACATTCAGTACTTC.